This paragraph covers one T cell receptor beta chain sequence. TCRdb keeps only in-frame clones here, not all; method: immunoSEQ multiplex PCR. The profile covers about 44,000 clones, with more than 90% appearing a single time and around 0.37% taken by the ten largest. This entry comes from a study of blood T cell repertoires in COVID-19. Study overall: Material from acute and convalescent COVID-19 was sourced from the United States, Italy and Spain. The cDNA or gDNA used as material had been derived from T cells, B-cell-depleted T cells, or PBMCs.

V was trimmed by 4 bases and J by 1 base, leaving 17 bases between them. Germline assignment: CDR1 SNHLY and CDR2 FYNNEI. This CDR3 spans 17 amino acids. This TCR derives from a man aged 50-60 years with COVID-19, enrolled during active disease. Sequenced sample: peripheral blood. This chain connects TRBV2 to TRBJ1-5, with D possibly TRBD1 on 6 matching bases. The CDR3 here is CASSGYRVLASNQPQHF. The DNA for the CDR3 is TGTGCCAGCAGTGGCTACAGGGTGCTGGCGAGCAATCAGCCCCAGCATTTT.